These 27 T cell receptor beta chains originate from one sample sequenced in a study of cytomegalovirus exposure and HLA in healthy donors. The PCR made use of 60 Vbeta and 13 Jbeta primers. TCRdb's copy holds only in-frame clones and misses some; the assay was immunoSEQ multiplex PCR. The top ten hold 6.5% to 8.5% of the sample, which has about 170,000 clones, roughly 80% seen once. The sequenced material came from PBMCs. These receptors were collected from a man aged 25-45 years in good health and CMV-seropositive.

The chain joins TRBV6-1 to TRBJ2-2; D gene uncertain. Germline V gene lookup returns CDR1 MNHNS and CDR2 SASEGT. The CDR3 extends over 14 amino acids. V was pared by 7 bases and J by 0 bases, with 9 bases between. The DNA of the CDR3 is TGTGCCAGCAAGGAGACCGCGAACACCGGGGAGCTGTTTTTT. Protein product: CASKETANTGELFF.

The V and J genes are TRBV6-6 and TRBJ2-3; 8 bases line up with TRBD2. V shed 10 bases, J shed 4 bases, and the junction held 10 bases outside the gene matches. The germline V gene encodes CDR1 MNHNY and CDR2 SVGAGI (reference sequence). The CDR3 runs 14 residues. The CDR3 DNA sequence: TGTGCCACCTACCAAGCGGGAGTACCAGATACGCAGTATTTT. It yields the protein CATYQAGVPDTQYF.

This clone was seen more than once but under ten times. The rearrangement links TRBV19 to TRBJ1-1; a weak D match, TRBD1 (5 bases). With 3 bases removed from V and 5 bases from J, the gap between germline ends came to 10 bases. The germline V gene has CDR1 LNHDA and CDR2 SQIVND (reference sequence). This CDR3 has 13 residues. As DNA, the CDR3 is TGTGCCAGTAGTATTGCAGGGTGGACTGAAGCTTTCTTT. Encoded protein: CASSIAGWTEAFF. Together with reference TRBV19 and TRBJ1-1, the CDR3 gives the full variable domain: DGGITQSPKYLFRKEGQNVTLSCEQNLNHDAMYWYRQDPGQGLRLIYYSQIVNDFQKGDIAEGYSVSREKKESFPLTVTSAQKNPTAFYLCASSIAGWTEAFFGQGTRLTVV.

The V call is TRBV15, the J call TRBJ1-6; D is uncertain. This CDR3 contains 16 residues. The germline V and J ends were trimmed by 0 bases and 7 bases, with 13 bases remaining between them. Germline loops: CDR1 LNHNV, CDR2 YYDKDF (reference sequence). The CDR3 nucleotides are TGTGCCACCAGCAGAGATCGACGGGGTAACAATTCACCCCTCCACTTT. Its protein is CATSRDRRGNNSPLHF.

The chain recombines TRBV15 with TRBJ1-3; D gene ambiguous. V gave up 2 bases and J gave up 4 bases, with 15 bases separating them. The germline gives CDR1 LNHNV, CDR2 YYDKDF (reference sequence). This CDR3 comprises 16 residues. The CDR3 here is CATSRYDNPRGNTIYF. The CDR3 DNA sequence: TGTGCCACCAGCAGATACGACAACCCACGGGGAAACACCATATATTTT.

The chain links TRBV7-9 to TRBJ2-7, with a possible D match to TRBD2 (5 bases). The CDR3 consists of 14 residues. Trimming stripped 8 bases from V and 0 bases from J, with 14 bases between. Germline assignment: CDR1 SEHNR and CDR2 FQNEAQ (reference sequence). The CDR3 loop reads CASSGVGVSYEQYF. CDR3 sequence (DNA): TGTGCCAGCTCCGGGGTGGGTGTCTCCTACGAGCAGTACTTC.

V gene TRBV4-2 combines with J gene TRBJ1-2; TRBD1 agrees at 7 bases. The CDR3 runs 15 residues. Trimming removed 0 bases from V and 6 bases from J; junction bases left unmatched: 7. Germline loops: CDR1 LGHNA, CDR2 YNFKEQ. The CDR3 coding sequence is TGTGCCAGCAGCCAAGATGTAGAGGGGGCGAATGGCTACACCTTC. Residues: CASSQDVEGANGYTF.

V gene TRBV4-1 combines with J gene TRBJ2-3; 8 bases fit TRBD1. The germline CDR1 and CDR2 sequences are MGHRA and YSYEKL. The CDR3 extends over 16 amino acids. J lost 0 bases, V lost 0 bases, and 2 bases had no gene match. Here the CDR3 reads CASSQDTGGSTDTQYF. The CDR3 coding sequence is TGCGCCAGCAGCCAAGACACAGGGGGAAGCACAGATACGCAGTATTTT.

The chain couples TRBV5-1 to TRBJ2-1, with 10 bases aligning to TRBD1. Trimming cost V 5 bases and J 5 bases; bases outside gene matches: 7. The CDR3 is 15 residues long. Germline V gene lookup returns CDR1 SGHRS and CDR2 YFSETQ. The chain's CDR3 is CASRNRQGADNEQFF. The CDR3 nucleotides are TGCGCCAGCAGGAACCGACAGGGGGCGGACAATGAGCAGTTCTTC.

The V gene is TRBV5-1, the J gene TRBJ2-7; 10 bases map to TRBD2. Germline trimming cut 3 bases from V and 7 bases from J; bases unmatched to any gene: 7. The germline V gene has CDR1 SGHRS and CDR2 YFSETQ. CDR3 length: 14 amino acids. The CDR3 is CASSSGLAPIEQYF. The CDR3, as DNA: TGCGCCAGCAGCTCGGGACTAGCGCCTATAGAGCAGTACTTC. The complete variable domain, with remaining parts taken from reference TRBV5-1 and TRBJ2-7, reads KAGVTQTPRYLIKTRGQQVTLSCSPISGHRSVSWYQQTPGQGLQFLFEYFSETQRNKGNFPGRFSGRQFSNSRSEMNVSTLELGDSALYLCASSSGLAPIEQYFGPGTRLTVT.

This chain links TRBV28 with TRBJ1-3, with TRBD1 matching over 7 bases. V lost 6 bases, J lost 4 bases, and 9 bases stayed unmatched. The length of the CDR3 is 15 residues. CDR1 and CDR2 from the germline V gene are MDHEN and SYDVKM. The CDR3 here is CASRDTGERGNTIYF. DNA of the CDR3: TGTGCCAGCAGGGATACAGGGGAAAGAGGAAACACCATATATTTT.

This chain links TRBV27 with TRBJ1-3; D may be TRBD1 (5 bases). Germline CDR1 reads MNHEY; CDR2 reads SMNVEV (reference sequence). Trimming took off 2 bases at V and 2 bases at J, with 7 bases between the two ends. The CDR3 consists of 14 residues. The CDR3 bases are TGTGCCAGCAGTTTACGGGGGGCTGGAAACACCATATATTTT. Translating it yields CASSLRGAGNTIYF.

The CDR3 DNA reads as TGTGCCAGCAGGCGGGGGAGCGCGGATACGCAGTATTTT. Its translation is CASRRGSADTQYF. The chain recombines TRBV7-2 with TRBJ2-3; TRBD2 matches 7 bases. With V trimmed by 6 bases and J by 6 bases, 6 bases remained unmatched. CDR1 and CDR2 from the germline V gene are SGHTA and FQGNSA. The CDR3 runs 13 residues.

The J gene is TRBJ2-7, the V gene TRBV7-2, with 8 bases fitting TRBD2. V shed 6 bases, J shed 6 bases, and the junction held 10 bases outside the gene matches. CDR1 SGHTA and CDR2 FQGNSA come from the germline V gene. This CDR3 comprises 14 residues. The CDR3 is CASSPRTSSGEQYF. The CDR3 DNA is TGTGCCAGCAGTCCTAGGACTAGCTCAGGCGAGCAGTACTTC. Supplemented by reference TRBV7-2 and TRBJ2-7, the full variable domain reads GAGVSQSPSNKVTEKGKDVELRCDPISGHTALYWYRQSLGQGLEFLIYFQGNSAPDKSGLPSDRFSAERTGGSVSTLTIQRTQQEDSAVYLCASSPRTSSGEQYFGPGTRLTVT.

CDR3 coding DNA: TGCGCCAGCAGCCAAGGCCCGGCGAGGGCCACAGATACGCAGTATTTT. This sequence encodes CASSQGPARATDTQYF. This chain joins TRBV4-1 and TRBJ2-3; D possibly corresponds to TRBD2 (5 bases). CDR1 MGHRA and CDR2 YSYEKL come from the germline V gene. The CDR3 contains 16 residues. The V end was cut by 1 base, the J end by 2 bases, with 13 bases between.

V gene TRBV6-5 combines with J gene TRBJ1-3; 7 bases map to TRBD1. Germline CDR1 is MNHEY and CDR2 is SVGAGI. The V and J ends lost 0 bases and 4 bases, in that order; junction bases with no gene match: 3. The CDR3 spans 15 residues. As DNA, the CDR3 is TGTGCCAGCAGTTACTCGAGGGACAGCGGAAACACCATATATTTT. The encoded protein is CASSYSRDSGNTIYF.

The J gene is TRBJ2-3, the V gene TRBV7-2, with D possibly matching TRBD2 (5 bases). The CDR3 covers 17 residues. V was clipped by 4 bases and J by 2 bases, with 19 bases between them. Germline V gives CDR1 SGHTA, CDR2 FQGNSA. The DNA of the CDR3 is TGTGCCAGCAGCTCCGGTTCAGCTAGCTATTACACAGATACGCAGTATTTT. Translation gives CASSSGSASYYTDTQYF.

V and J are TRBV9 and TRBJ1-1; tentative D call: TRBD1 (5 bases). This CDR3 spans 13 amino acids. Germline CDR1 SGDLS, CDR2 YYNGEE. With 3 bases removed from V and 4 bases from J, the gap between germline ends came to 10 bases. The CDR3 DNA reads TGTGCCAGCAGCGCGGACACCGGCACTGAAGCTTTCTTT. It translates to CASSADTGTEAFF.

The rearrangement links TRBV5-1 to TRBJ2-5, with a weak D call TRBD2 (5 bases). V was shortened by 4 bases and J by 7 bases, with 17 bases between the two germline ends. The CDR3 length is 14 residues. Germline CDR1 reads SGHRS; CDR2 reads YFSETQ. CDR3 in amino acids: CASSITRSAGTQYF. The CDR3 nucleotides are TGCGCCAGCAGCATCACTAGGTCGGCTGGGACCCAGTACTTC.

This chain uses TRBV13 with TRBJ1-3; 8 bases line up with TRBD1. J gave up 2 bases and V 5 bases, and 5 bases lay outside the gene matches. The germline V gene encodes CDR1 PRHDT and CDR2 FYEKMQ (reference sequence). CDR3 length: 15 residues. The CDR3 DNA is TGTGCCAGCAGCCCTCAGACAGGGGCTGGAAACACCATATATTTT. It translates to CASSPQTGAGNTIYF.

Here the CDR3 DNA reads TGTGCCAGCAGCCCCGTCTCCCCGGGACTAGCGGGAGATCGGTCCTCCGGGGAGCTGTTTTTT. Protein: CASSPVSPGLAGDRSSGELFF. The J gene is TRBJ2-2, the V gene TRBV7-6, with TRBD2 identical over 14 bases. This CDR3 comprises 21 residues. J gave up 6 bases and V 5 bases, and 20 bases lay outside the gene matches. Germline values: CDR1 SGHVS, CDR2 FNYEAQ.

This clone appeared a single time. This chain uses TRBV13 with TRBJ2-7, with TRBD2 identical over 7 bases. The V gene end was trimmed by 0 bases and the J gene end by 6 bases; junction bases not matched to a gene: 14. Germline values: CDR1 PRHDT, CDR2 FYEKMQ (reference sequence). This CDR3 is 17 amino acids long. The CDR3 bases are TGTGCCAGCAGCTTAGGCCTAAAGAGATCAGGGAGGGGCGAGCAGTACTTC. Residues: CASSLGLKRSGRGEQYF.

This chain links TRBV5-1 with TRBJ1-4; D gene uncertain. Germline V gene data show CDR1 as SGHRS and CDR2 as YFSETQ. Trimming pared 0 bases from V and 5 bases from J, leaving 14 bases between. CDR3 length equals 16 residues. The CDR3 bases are TGCGCCAGCAGCTTGGAAGGTTGGGGAGGGAATGAAAAACTGTTTTTT. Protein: CASSLEGWGGNEKLFF.

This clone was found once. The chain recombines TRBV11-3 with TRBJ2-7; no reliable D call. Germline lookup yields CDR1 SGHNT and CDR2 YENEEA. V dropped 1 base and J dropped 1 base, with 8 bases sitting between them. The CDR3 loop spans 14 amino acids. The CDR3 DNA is TGTGCCAGCAGCTTAGGTGGTAGATCCTACGAGCAGTACTTC. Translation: CASSLGGRSYEQYF.

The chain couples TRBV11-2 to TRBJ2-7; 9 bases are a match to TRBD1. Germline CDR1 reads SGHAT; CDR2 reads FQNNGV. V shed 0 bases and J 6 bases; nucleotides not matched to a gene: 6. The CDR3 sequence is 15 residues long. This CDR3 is CASSLETGGAPEQYF. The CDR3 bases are TGTGCCAGCAGCTTAGAGACAGGGGGGGCTCCCGAGCAGTACTTC.

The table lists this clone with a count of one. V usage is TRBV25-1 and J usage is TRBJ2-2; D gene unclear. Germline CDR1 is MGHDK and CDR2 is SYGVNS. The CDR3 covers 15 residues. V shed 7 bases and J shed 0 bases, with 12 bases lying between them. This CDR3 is CASIDGGANTGELFF. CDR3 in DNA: TGTGCCAGCATTGACGGCGGAGCGAACACCGGGGAGCTGTTTTTT.

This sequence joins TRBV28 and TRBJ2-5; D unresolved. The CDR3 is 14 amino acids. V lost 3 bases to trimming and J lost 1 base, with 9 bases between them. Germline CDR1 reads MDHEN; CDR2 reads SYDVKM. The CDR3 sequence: CASSLTQPQETQYF. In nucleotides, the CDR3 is TGTGCCAGCAGTTTGACACAACCCCAAGAGACCCAGTACTTC.